These T cell receptor beta chains were read from a single sample in a study of T cell responses to AZD1222 COVID-19 vaccine. Profiling relied on immunoSEQ multiplex PCR, and the TCRdb table lists in-frame clones only, not all of them. Altogether 150,000 to 200,000 clones are present, about nine tenths being singletons, with the ten largest covering under 6.5%. This specimen consisted of peripheral blood, obtained on day 0 of AZD1222 vaccination. These receptors were obtained from an adult in good health. CDR3s include the opening cysteine and the closing phenylalanine or tryptophan. Fields, in order: clone size, V gene, J gene, D gene, CDR3 protein, CDR3 DNA. The D gene is left open where the match is weak. Size values are once, few and many counts, or a class for expanded clones, and some rows have none.

abundance: .
v_gene: TRBV2
j_gene: TRBJ2-7
d_gene: .
CDR3aa: CASSEIRDFSYEQYF
CDR3nt: TGTGCCAGCAGTGAGATCCGGGACTTCTCCTACGAGCAGTACTTC

abundance: .
v_gene: TRBV25-1
j_gene: TRBJ1-5
d_gene: TRBD1
CDR3aa: CASSDSGQGNQPQHF
CDR3nt: TGTGCCAGCAGTGATTCGGGACAGGGTAATCAGCCCCAGCATTTT

abundance: .
v_gene: TRBV30
j_gene: TRBJ2-1
d_gene: TRBD2
CDR3aa: CAWSAGTSSSYNEQFF
CDR3nt: TGTGCCTGGAGTGCAGGGACTAGCTCCTCCTACAATGAGCAGTTCTTC

abundance: .
v_gene: TRBV5-4
j_gene: TRBJ2-7
d_gene: .
CDR3aa: CASSLSVSSSSYEQYF
CDR3nt: TGTGCCAGCAGCTTGTCCGTCTCCTCCTCTTCCTACGAGCAGTACTTC

abundance: .
v_gene: TRBV3-1/TRBV3-2
j_gene: TRBJ1-1
d_gene: .
CDR3aa: CASSQVVGEAFF
CDR3nt: TGTGCCAGCAGCCAAGTTGTAGGCGAAGCTTTCTTT

abundance: .
v_gene: TRBV20-1
j_gene: TRBJ2-6
d_gene: .
CDR3aa: CSASRQAFSGANVLTF
CDR3nt: TGCAGTGCGAGTCGGCAGGCCTTCTCTGGGGCCAACGTCCTGACTTTC

abundance: .
v_gene: TRBV18
j_gene: TRBJ1-2
d_gene: TRBD1
CDR3aa: CASSPGTGSYGYTF
CDR3nt: TGTGCCAGCTCACCGGGGACAGGGTCCTATGGCTACACCTTC

abundance: .
v_gene: TRBV28
j_gene: TRBJ1-2
d_gene: TRBD1
CDR3aa: CASSTGTGLGYGYTF
CDR3nt: TGTGCCAGCAGTACCGGGACAGGGTTAGGCTATGGCTACACCTTC

abundance: .
v_gene: TRBV2
j_gene: TRBJ2-2
d_gene: .
CDR3aa: CASSEKTRFGELFF
CDR3nt: TGTGCCAGCAGTGAAAAAACTAGGTTCGGGGAGCTGTTTTTT

abundance: .
v_gene: TRBV2
j_gene: TRBJ1-3
d_gene: .
CDR3aa: CASTLVLSGNTIYF
CDR3nt: TGTGCCAGCACCCTTGTTCTTTCTGGAAACACCATATATTTT

abundance: .
v_gene: TRBV5-5
j_gene: TRBJ1-2
d_gene: .
CDR3aa: CASSLEGALNYGYTF
CDR3nt: TGTGCCAGCAGCTTGGAGGGTGCATTAAACTATGGCTACACCTTC

abundance: .
v_gene: TRBV18
j_gene: TRBJ2-7
d_gene: TRBD2
CDR3aa: CASSTRSGLSYEQYF
CDR3nt: TGTGCCAGCTCAACCCGTAGCGGGCTTTCCTACGAGCAGTACTTC

abundance: large
v_gene: TRBV11-2
j_gene: TRBJ1-6
d_gene: .
CDR3aa: CASSLEWISRAVVSPLHF
CDR3nt: TGTGCCAGCAGCTTAGAGTGGATCAGCAGGGCAGTAGTCTCACCCCTCCACTTT

abundance: .
v_gene: TRBV30
j_gene: TRBJ2-1
d_gene: .
CDR3aa: CAWRTGGYNEQFF
CDR3nt: TGTGCCTGGAGGACCGGAGGCTACAATGAGCAGTTCTTC

abundance: once
v_gene: TRBV6-5
j_gene: TRBJ2-3
d_gene: .
CDR3aa: CASTGTDTQYF
CDR3nt: TGTGCCAGCACCGGCACAGATACGCAGTATTTT

abundance: .
v_gene: TRBV3-1/TRBV3-2
j_gene: TRBJ1-1
d_gene: TRBD1
CDR3aa: CASSPWGTAKNTEAFF
CDR3nt: TGTGCCAGCAGCCCCTGGGGGACAGCAAAGAACACTGAAGCTTTCTTT

abundance: .
v_gene: TRBV6-7
j_gene: TRBJ2-2
d_gene: .
CDR3aa: CASSYSHGLTNTGELFF
CDR3nt: TGTGCCAGCAGTTACTCCCACGGGCTTACGAACACCGGGGAGCTGTTTTTT

abundance: .
v_gene: TRBV9
j_gene: TRBJ2-3
d_gene: .
CDR3aa: CASSVGSTDTQYF
CDR3nt: TGTGCCAGCAGCGTAGGAAGCACAGATACGCAGTATTTT

abundance: .
v_gene: TRBV29-1
j_gene: TRBJ2-5
d_gene: TRBD2
CDR3aa: CSVGLAGGQETQYF
CDR3nt: TGCAGCGTTGGTCTAGCGGGGGGGCAAGAGACCCAGTACTTC

abundance: .
v_gene: TRBV7-2
j_gene: TRBJ1-1
d_gene: .
CDR3aa: CASSFNGDLGTEAFF
CDR3nt: TGTGCCAGCAGCTTTAATGGGGATTTGGGCACTGAAGCTTTCTTT

abundance: .
v_gene: TRBV29-1
j_gene: TRBJ2-6
d_gene: .
CDR3aa: CSVRVSGANVLTF
CDR3nt: TGCAGCGTCAGGGTCTCTGGGGCCAACGTCCTGACTTTC

abundance: .
v_gene: TRBV7-3
j_gene: TRBJ2-7
d_gene: .
CDR3aa: CASSLDSGVGEQYF
CDR3nt: TGTGCCAGCAGCTTAGATTCTGGGGTTGGCGAGCAGTACTTC

abundance: few
v_gene: TRBV6-6
j_gene: TRBJ2-7
d_gene: .
CDR3aa: CASSYSRAADYEQYF
CDR3nt: TGTGCCAGCAGTTACTCGAGGGCGGCAGACTACGAGCAGTACTTC

abundance: .
v_gene: TRBV4-3
j_gene: TRBJ2-7
d_gene: TRBD1
CDR3aa: CASSPTTGASYEQYF
CDR3nt: TGCGCCAGCAGCCCTACCACAGGGGCCTCCTACGAGCAGTACTTC

abundance: .
v_gene: TRBV4-2
j_gene: TRBJ2-7
d_gene: TRBD1
CDR3aa: CASSTVAARDREQYF
CDR3nt: TGTGCCAGCAGCACCGTGGCGGCACGGGACAGGGAGCAGTACTTC